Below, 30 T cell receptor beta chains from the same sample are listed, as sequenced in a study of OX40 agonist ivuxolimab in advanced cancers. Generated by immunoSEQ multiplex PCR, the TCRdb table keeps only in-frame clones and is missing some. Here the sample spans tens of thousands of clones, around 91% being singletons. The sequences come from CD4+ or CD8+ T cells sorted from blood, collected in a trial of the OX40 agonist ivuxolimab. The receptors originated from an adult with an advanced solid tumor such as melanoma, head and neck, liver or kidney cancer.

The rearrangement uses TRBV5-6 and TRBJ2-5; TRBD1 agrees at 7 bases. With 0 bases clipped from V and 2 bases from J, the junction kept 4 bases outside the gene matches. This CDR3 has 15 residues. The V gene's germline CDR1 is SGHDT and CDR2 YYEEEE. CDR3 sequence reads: CASSLVNRGQETQYF. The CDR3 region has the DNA TGTGCCAGCAGCTTGGTAAACAGGGGACAAGAGACCCAGTACTTC.

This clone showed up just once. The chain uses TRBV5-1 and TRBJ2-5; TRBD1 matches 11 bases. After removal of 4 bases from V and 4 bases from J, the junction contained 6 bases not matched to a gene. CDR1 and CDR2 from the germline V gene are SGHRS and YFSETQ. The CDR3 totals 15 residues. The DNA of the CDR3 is TGCGCCAGCAGCACGCGGACAGGGGGCGGAGAGACCCAGTACTTC. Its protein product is CASSTRTGGGETQYF.

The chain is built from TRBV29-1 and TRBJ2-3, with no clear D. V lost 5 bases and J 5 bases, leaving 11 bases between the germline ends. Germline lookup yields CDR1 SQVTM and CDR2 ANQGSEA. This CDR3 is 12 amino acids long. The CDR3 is CSVLSPGDTQYF. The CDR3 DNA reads TGCAGCGTTCTCAGCCCTGGAGATACGCAGTATTTT.

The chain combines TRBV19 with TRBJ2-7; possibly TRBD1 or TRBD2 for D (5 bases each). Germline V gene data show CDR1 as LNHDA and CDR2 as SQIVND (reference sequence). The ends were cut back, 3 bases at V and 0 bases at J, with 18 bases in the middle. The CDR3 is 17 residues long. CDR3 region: CASSIGGLFGTSYEQYF. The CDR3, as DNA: TGTGCCAGTAGTATCGGCGGCCTATTTGGGACCTCCTACGAGCAGTACTTC.

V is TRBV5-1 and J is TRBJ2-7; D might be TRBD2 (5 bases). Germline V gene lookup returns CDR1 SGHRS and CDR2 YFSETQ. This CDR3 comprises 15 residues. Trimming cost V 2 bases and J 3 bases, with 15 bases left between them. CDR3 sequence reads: CASSFLDSAVYEQYF. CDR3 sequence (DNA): TGCGCCAGCAGCTTCCTGGACTCGGCAGTCTACGAGCAGTACTTC.

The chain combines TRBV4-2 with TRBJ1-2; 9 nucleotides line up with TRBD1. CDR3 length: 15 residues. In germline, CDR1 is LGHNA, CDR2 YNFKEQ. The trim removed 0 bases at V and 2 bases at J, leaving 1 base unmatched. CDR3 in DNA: TGTGCCAGCAGCCAAGAGGGACAGGGCAACTATGGCTACACCTTC. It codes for CASSQEGQGNYGYTF.

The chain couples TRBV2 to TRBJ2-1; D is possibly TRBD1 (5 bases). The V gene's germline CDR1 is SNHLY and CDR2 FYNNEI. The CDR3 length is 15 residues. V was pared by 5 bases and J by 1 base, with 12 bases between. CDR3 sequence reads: CASSMTQDSYNEQFF. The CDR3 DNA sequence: TGTGCCAGCAGTATGACACAGGATTCCTACAATGAGCAGTTCTTC.

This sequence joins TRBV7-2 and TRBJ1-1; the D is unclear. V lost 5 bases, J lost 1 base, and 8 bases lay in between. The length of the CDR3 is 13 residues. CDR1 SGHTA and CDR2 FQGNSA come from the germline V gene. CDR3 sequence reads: CASSPRTNTEAFF. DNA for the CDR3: TGTGCCAGCAGCCCAAGAACGAACACTGAAGCTTTCTTT.

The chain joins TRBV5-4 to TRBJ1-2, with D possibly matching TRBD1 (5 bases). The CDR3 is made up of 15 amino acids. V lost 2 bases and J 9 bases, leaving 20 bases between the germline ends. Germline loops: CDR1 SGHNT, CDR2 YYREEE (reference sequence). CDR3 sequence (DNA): TGTGCCAGCAGCTTTACGAGAGGGACCGCTGAGCGCTACACCTTC. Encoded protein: CASSFTRGTAERYTF.

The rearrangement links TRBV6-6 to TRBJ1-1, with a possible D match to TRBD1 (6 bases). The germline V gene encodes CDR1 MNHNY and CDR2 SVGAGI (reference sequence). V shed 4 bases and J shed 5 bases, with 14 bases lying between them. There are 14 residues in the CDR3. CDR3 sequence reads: CASSSVGGITEAFF. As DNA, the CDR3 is TGTGCCAGCAGTTCGGTAGGGGGGATTACTGAAGCTTTCTTT.

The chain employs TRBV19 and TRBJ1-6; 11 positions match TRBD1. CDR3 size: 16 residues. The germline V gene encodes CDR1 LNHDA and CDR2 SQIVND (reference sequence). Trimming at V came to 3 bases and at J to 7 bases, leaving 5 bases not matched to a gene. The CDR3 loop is CASSIGGTGGNSPLHF. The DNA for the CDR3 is TGTGCCAGTAGTATCGGTGGGACAGGGGGAAATTCACCCCTCCACTTT. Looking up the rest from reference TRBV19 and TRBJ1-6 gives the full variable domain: DGGITQSPKYLFRKEGQNVTLSCEQNLNHDAMYWYRQDPGQGLRLIYYSQIVNDFQKGDIAEGYSVSREKKESFPLTVTSAQKNPTAFYLCASSIGGTGGNSPLHFGNGTRLTVT.

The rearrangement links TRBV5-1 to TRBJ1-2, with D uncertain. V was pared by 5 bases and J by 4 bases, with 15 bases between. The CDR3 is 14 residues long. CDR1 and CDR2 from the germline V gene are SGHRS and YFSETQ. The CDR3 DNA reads TGCGCCAGCAGGTCGGGCCAAACCCCCTATGGCTACACCTTC. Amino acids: CASRSGQTPYGYTF.

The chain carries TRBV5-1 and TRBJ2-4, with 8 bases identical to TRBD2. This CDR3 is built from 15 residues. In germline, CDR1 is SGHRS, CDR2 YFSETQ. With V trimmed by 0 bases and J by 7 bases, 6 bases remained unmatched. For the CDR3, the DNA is TGCGCCAGCAGCTTGGCGGGAGGGCCGGGGAACATTCAGTACTTC. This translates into CASSLAGGPGNIQYF.

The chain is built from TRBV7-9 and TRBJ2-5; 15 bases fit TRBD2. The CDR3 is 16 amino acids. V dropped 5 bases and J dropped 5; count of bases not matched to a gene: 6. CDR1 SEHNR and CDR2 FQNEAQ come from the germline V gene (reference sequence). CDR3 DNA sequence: TGTGCCAGCAGCCTCGGACTAGCGGGGGGGCCGGAGACCCAGTACTTC. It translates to CASSLGLAGGPETQYF.

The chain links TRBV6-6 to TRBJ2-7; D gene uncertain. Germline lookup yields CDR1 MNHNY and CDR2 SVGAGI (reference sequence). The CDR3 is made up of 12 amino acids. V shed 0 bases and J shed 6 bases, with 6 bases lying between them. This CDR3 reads CASSYSQREQYF. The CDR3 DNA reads TGTGCCAGCAGTTACTCGCAGCGCGAGCAGTACTTC.

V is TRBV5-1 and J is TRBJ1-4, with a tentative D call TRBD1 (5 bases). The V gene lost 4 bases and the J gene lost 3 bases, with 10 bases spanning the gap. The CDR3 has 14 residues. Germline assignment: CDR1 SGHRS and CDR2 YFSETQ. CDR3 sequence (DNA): TGCGCCAGCAGCGGTGGGGACCCTAATGAAAAACTGTTTTTT. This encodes CASSGGDPNEKLFF. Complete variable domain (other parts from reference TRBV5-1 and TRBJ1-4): KAGVTQTPRYLIKTRGQQVTLSCSPISGHRSVSWYQQTPGQGLQFLFEYFSETQRNKGNFPGRFSGRQFSNSRSEMNVSTLELGDSALYLCASSGGDPNEKLFFGSGTQLSVL.

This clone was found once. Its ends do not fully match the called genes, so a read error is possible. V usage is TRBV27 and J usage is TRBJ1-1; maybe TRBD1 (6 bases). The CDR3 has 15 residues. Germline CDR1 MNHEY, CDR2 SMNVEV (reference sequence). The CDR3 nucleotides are TGTGCCAGCAGGGGGGTGGTGCAGGGGAACTCTGAAGCTTTCTTT. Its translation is CASRGVVQGNSEAFF.

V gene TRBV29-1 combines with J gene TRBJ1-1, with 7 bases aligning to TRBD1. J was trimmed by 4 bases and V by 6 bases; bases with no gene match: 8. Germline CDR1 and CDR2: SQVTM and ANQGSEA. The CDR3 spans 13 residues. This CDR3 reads CSVVGQIGTEAFF. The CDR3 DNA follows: TGCAGCGTCGTGGGACAGATCGGCACTGAAGCTTTCTTT. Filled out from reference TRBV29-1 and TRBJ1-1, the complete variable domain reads SAVISQKPSRDICQRGTSLTIQCQVDSQVTMMFWYRQQPGQSLTLIATANQGSEATYESGFVIDKFPISRPNLTFSTLTVSNMSPEDSSIYLCSVVGQIGTEAFFGQGTRLTVV.

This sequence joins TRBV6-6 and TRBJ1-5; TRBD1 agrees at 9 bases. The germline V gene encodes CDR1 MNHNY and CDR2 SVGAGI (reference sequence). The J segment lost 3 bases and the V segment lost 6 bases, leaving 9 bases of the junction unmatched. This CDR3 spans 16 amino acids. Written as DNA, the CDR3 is TGTGCCAGCAGCGGGGACAGGGAGGCCGACAATCAGCCCCAGCATTTT. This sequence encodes CASSGDREADNQPQHF.

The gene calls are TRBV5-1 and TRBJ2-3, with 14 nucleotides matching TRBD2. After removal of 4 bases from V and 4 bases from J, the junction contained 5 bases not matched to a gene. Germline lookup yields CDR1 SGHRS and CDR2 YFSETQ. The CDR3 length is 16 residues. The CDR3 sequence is CASSMTSGGASDTQYF. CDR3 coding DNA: TGCGCCAGCAGCATGACTAGCGGGGGGGCCTCAGATACGCAGTATTTT.

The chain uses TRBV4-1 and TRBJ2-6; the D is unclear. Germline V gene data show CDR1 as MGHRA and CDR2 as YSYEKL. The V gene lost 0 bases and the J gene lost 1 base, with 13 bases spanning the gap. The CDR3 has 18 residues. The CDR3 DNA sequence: TGCGCCAGCAGCCAAGACCGGTTACGGATATCTGGGGCCAACGTCCTGACTTTC. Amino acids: CASSQDRLRISGANVLTF.

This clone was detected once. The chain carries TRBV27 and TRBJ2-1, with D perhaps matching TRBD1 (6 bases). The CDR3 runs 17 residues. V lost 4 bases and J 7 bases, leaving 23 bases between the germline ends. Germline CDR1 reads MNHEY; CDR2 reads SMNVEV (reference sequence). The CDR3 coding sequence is TGTGCCAGCAGTTCTCTACCCTTTGGGGGCGGAAGGAATGAGCAGTTCTTC. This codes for CASSSLPFGGGRNEQFF.

The CDR3 DNA is TGTGCCAGCAGCTTAATCGAGGGAGGTACCCACAATGAGCAGTTCTTC. Amino acid sequence: CASSLIEGGTHNEQFF. This chain uses TRBV11-1 with TRBJ2-1, with D possibly matching TRBD2 (6 bases). Between the trimmed V and J ends, which lost 2 bases and 5 bases, there was a span of 16 bases. CDR1 and CDR2 from the germline V gene are SGHAT and FQDESV (reference sequence). This CDR3 spans 16 amino acids.

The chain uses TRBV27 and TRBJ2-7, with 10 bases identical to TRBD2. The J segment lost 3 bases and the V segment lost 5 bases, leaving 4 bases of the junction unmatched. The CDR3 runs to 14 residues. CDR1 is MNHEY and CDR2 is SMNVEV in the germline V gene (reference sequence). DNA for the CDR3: TGTGCCAGCAGTACTAGCGGGAAAGTCTACGAGCAGTACTTC. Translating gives CASSTSGKVYEQYF.

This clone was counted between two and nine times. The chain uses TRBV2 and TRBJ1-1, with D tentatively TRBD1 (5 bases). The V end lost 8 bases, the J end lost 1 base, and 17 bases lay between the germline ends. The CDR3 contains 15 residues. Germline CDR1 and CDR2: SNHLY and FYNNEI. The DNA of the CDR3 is TGTGCCAGCCACGATCCCACAGGAGAGAACACTGAAGCTTTCTTT. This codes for CASHDPTGENTEAFF.

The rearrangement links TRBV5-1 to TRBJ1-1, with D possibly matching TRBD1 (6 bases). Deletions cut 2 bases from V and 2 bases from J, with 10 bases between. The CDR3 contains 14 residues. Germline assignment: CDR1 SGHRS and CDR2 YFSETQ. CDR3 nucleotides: TGCGCCAGCAGCTTCCAACAGGGAAACACTGAAGCTTTCTTT. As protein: CASSFQQGNTEAFF.

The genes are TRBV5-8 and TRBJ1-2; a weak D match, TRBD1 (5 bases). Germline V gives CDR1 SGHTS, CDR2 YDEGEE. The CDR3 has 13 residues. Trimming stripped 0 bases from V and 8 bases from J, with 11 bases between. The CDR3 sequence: CASSLGQPRGYTF. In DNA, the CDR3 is TGTGCCAGCAGCTTGGGACAGCCTCGGGGCTACACCTTC.

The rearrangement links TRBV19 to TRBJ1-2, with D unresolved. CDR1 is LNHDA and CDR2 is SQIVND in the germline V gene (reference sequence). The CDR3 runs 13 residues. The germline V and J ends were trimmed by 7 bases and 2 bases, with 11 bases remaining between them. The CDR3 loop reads CASTHSGNYGYTF. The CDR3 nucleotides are TGTGCCAGTACCCACTCCGGGAACTATGGCTACACCTTC.

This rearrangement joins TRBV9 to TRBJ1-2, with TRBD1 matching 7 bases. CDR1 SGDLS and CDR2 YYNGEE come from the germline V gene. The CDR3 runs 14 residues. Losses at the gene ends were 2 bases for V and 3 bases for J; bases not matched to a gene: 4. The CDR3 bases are TGTGCCAGCAGCGTGACAGGGAGGGACTATGGCTACACCTTC. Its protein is CASSVTGRDYGYTF.

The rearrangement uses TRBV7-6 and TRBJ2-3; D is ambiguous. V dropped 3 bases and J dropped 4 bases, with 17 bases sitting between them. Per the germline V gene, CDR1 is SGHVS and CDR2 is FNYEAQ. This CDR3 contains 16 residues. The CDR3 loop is CASSLATRPVSDTQYF. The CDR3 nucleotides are TGTGCCAGCAGCTTGGCCACCCGACCGGTGTCAGATACGCAGTATTTT.